This note documents a single T cell receptor (beta chain) sequence. This sample was included in a study of human T cells and chemical hapten exposure. Study in general: An area of 2 cm by approximately 2 cm on upper inner arm skin received 2% DPC for sensitization. All through the approximately 25-week study, the scalp of each patient received diphenylcyclopropenone doses weekly.

TCRdb reanalysed the RACE reads using MiXCR and keeps one entry per CDR3 protein. The table has some 89,000 distinct CDR3 sequences, roughly a quarter seen once. Time point indicated: patch test 3, about 24 weeks after DPC sensitization. Treatment meaning: therapeutic diphenylcyclopropenone sensitization with weekly scalp DPC. CDR1 is SEHNR and CDR2 is FQNEAQ in the germline V gene (reference sequence). Trimming removed 1 base from V and 6 bases from J, with 13 bases in between. The CDR3 totals 15 residues. This specimen consisted of whole blood, obtained in connection with sensitization to the hapten diphenylcyclopropenone (DPC). The V call is TRBV7-9, the J call TRBJ2-1, with D hard to call. The receptor comes from a man in his forties with alopecia areata. Some clones in this sample may be carry-over from other donors' samples. CDR3 residues: CASSLVVSYPNEQFF. The CDR3 DNA reads TGTGCCAGCAGCTTAGTTGTAAGCTACCCCAATGAGCAGTTCTTC.